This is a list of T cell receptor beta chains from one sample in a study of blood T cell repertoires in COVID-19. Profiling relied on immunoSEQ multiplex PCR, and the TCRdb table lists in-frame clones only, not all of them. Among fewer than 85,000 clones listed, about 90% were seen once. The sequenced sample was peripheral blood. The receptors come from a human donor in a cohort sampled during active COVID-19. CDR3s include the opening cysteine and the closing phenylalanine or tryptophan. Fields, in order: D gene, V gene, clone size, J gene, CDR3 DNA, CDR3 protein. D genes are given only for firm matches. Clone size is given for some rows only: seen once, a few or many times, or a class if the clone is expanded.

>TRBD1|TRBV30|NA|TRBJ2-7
TGTGCCTGGAGCCGCCGGGGGACAGGCTGGTTCGAGCAGTACTTC
CAWSRRGTGWFEQYF
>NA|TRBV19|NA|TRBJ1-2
TGTGCCAGTAGTTGGGACATTCGGTACTATGGCTACACCTTC
CASSWDIRYYGYTF
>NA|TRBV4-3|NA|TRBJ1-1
TGCGCCAGCAGCCAAGAGAGATTCTGGGGGGACGACACTGAAGCTTTCTTT
CASSQERFWGDDTEAFF
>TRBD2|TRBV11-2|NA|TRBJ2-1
TGTGCCAGCAGCTTAGCAGCGGGGGGGCCTCTGGGTGAGCAGTTCTTC
CASSLAAGGPLGEQFF
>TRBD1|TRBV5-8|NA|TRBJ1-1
TGTGCCAGCAGCTTTAGGACAGGAAAGCCTTTCTTT
CASSFRTGKPFF
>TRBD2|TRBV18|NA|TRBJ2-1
TGTGCCAGCTCACCTTACCCTAGCGGGGGGGAAGATGAGCAGTTCTTC
CASSPYPSGGEDEQFF
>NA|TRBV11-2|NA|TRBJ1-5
TGTGCCAGCAGCTTAGGAAGGGGGGGGCAGCCCCAGCATTTT
CASSLGRGGQPQHF
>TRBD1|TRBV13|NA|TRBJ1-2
TGTGCCAGCAGCTCGGGGACAGGGGTGCCCTACTATGGCTACACCTTC
CASSSGTGVPYYGYTF
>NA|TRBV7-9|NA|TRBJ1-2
TGTGCCAGCAGCTTAAGTCCGAGGTATGGCTACACCTTC
CASSLSPRYGYTF
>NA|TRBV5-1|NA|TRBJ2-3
TGCGCCAGCAGCTTGACCAGGACAGATACGCAGTATTTT
CASSLTRTDTQYF
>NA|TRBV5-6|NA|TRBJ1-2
TGTGCCAGCAGCTTACAGGGTTTCTACGGCTACACCTTC
CASSLQGFYGYTF
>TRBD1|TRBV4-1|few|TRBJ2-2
TGCGCCAGCAGCCAAGTGGGGACAGGGGGAGGGTACACCGGGGAGCTGTTTTTT
CASSQVGTGGGYTGELFF
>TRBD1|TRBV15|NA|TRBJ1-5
TGTGCCACCAGCAGGGACAGGGGGCTTGAGCAGCCCCAGCATTTT
CATSRDRGLEQPQHF
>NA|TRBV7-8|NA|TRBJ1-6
TGTGCCAGCAGCTTAGGTTTGGGAGGGAGTCACTCACCCCTCCACTTT
CASSLGLGGSHSPLHF
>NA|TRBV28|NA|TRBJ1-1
TGTGCCAGCAGTTTGGGAGAGGGGGACACTGAAGCTTTCTTT
CASSLGEGDTEAFF
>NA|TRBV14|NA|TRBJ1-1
TGTGCCAGCAGCCAAACTCGACCTACTTCTCGGGGTATGAACACTGAAGCTTTCTTT
CASSQTRPTSRGMNTEAFF
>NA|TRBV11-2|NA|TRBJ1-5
TGTGCCAGCAGCTTAGTCGGGGGAAGCAATCAGCCCCAGCATTTT
CASSLVGGSNQPQHF
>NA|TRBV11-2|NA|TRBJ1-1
TGTGCCAGCAGCTCTATCAGGACGGCGGGCACTGAAGCTTTCTTT
CASSSIRTAGTEAFF
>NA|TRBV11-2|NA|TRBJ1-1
TGTGCCAGCAGCCCGGGATTCAGGACGGTTCTGAACACTGAAGCTTTCTTT
CASSPGFRTVLNTEAFF
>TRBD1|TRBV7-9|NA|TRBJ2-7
TGTGCCAGCAGCTTCGTCCGGGACAGGGACGAGCAGTACTTC
CASSFVRDRDEQYF
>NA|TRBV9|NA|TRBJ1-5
TGTGCCAGCAGCGTCGGGGCAGGGGGCAATCAGCCCCAGCATTTT
CASSVGAGGNQPQHF
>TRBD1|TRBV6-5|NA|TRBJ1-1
TGTGCCAGCAGTTTTCGGACAGGGATGAACACTGAAGCTTTCTTT
CASSFRTGMNTEAFF
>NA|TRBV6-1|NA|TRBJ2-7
TGTGCCAGCAGTGAATGGGGGCAGGGAGCGACTTACGAGCAGTACTTC
CASSEWGQGATYEQYF
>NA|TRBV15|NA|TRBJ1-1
TGTGCCACCAGCAGAGGGTTGGGCAGTTTTAACACTGAAGCTTTCTTT
CATSRGLGSFNTEAFF
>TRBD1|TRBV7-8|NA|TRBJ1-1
TGTGCCAGCAGCCTCACCCCGCGGACAGGGGCGAGAAACCAGCCTCGAATGAACACTGAAGCTTTCTTT
CASSLTPRTGARNQPRMNTEAFF
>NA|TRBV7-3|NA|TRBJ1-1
TGTGCCAGCAGCCCCCAAACCGGGACTGAAGCTTTCTTT
CASSPQTGTEAFF
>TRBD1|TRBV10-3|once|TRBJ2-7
TGTGCCATCAGGGGACAGAATAACGAGCAGTACTTC
CAIRGQNNEQYF
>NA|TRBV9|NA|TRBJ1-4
TGTGCCAGCAGCGTAGACAGGACTAATGAAAAACTGTTTTTT
CASSVDRTNEKLFF
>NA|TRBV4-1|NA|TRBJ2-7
TGCGCCAGCAGCCCTAGAACAGGGAAGTCGTACGAGCAGTACTTC
CASSPRTGKSYEQYF
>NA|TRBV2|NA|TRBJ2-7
TGTGCCAGCGCCCGGACAGCAGCACTCTACGAGCAGTACTTC
CASARTAALYEQYF
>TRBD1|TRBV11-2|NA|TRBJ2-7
TGTGCCAGCAGCTCACTACTGACAGGGATATACGAGCAGTACTTC
CASSSLLTGIYEQYF
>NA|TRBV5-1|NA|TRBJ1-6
TGCGCCAGCAGACCCGACAGGTACTCCTATAATTCACCCCTCCACTTT
CASRPDRYSYNSPLHF
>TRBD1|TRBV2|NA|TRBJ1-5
TGTGCCAGCAGTTCAGGGAACAGGGGTTCGGGCGGCAATCAGCCCCAGCATTTT
CASSSGNRGSGGNQPQHF
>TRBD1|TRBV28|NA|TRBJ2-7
TGTGCCAGCAGTTTTGGACAGGGGCACTACGAGCAGTACTTC
CASSFGQGHYEQYF
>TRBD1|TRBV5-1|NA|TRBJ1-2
TGCGCCAGCAGCTCCACGGACAGGGACGGCTATGGCTACACCTTC
CASSSTDRDGYGYTF
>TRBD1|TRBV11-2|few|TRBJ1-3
TGTGCCAGCAGCTTAGGGAGGACAGGGGCCGTCGGAAACACCATATATTTT
CASSLGRTGAVGNTIYF
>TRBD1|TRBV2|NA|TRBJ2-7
TGTGCCATCAGGACAGGGGGCTTCGAGCAGTACTTC
CAIRTGGFEQYF
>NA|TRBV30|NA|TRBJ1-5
TGTGCCTGGAGTAAGGGACTGGGGAATCAGCCCCAGCATTTT
CAWSKGLGNQPQHF
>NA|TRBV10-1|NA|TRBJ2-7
TGCGCCAGCAAGAGCACGGGTCCGGCCTACGAGCAGTACTTC
CASKSTGPAYEQYF
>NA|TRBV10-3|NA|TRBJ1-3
TGTGCCATCAGTGAGTCGGGGCAGGGCATTGTTGGAAACACCATATATTTT
CAISESGQGIVGNTIYF
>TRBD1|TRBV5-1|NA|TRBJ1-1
TGCGCCAGCAGCTGGGGACAGGGGAGAAGGGACACTGAAGCTTTCTTT
CASSWGQGRRDTEAFF
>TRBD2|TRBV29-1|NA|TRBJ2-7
TGCAGCGTTGAACTAGCGGGGGCCGAGCAGTACTTC
CSVELAGAEQYF
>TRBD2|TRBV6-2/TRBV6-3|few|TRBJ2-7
TGTGCCAGCACCCCGCTAGCGGGGGGGCGCGAGCAGTACTTC
CASTPLAGGREQYF
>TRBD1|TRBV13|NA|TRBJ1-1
TGTGCCAGCAGCCCCGGACAGGGGATTTCCACTGAAGCTTTCTTT
CASSPGQGISTEAFF
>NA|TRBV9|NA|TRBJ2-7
TGTGCCAGCAGCGGCGAAGGAGTGGAGCAGTACTTC
CASSGEGVEQYF
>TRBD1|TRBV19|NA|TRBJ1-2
TGTGCCAGTAGCGAAATGATCTCCGGGACAGACTTTTATGGCTACACCTTC
CASSEMISGTDFYGYTF
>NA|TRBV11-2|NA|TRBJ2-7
TGTGCCAGCAGTCCCCTCCGTTTTAGGGGGGGCCGGAACCCCTACGAGCAGTACTTC
CASSPLRFRGGRNPYEQYF
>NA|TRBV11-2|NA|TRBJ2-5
TGTGCCAGCAGCTTAGTATTCCAAGAGACCCAGTACTTC
CASSLVFQETQYF
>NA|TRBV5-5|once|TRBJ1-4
TGTGCCAGCAGCTTTGGAAAGACTTCAGATGAAAAACTGTTTTTT
CASSFGKTSDEKLFF
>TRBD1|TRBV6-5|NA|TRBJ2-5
TGTGCCAGCGTCCGGACAGGGTTACGAGAGACCCAGTACTTC
CASVRTGLRETQYF
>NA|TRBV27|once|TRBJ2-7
TGTGCCAGCAGCCAAACCCCGGACCAGGGGACGTACGAGCAGTACTTC
CASSQTPDQGTYEQYF
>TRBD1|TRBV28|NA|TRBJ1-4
TGTGCCAGCAGGGCACAGGGGGATAATGAAAAACTGTTTTTT
CASRAQGDNEKLFF
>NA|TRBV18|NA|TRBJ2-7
TGTGCCAGCTCACCTGGACAGCTGGCCACCTACGAGCAGTACTTC
CASSPGQLATYEQYF
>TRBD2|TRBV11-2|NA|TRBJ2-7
TGTGCCAGCAGCTTAGCCCGCAGCGAGCGGGGAGCGACCTACGAGCAGTACTTC
CASSLARSERGATYEQYF
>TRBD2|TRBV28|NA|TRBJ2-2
TGTGCCAGTAACCTGGGGGGGGCCGGGGAGCTGTTTTTT
CASNLGGAGELFF
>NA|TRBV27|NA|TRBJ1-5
TGTGCCACCGGAAAGACAGGTAATCAGCCCCAGCATTTT
CATGKTGNQPQHF